This TCR beta chain appears in the sequencing data of a study of T cells in localized non-small cell lung cancer. General study findings and limits: Uninvolved adjacent lung, not tumor, had the highest T cell clonality. Greater T cell density in blood accompanied longer overall survival. A median about 62 of the top 100 tumor clones appeared in adjacent lung. Only one tumor region went through sequencing, so heterogeneity may still be there.

With respect to this clone: Its specificity is unknown.

This CDR3 comprises 12 residues. CDR1 is GTSNPN and CDR2 is SVGIG in the germline V gene (reference sequence). V lost 0 bases and J 4 bases, leaving 4 bases between the germline ends. The data were produced by immunoSEQ multiplex PCR, yet TCRdb's version contains in-frame clones alone and is incomplete. Altogether around 91,000 clones are present, 87% being singletons, with the ten largest covering about 15%. The source of this sequence is a man aged 35-75 years with stage I squamous cell lung carcinoma. Sequencing was performed on peripheral blood, taken before any cancer treatment. This rearrangement joins TRBV30 to TRBJ1-3; D is ambiguous. CDR3 DNA sequence: TGTGCCTGGAGTGTGGGGGGAAACACCATATATTTT. It yields the protein CAWSVGGNTIYF.